Listed below are T cell receptor beta chains from one sample, sequenced in a study of blood T cell repertoires in COVID-19. This table comes from immunoSEQ multiplex PCR, and its TCRdb copy is limited to in-frame clones, with some not included. The profile shows 200,000 or so clones, roughly 80% of them singletons. Sequencing used peripheral blood. Source of these receptors: a woman aged 80 or over with acute or convalescent COVID-19. The conserved cysteine and the conserved F or W are not part of the CDR3 here.

V	J	CDR3
TRBV5-1	TRBJ2-7	ASSPLADPSIYEQY
TRBV7-3	TRBJ2-5	ASSSGLAGGYETQY
TRBV27	TRBJ2-2	ASSLAGANTGELF
TRBV7-2	TRBJ1-2	ASSPLQGGYT
TRBV4-2	TRBJ1-6	ASSQDRGQVNSPLH
TRBV30	TRBJ2-1	AWTEFGLAGGRVEQF
TRBV18	TRBJ2-2	ASSPPGANTGELF
TRBV7-2	TRBJ2-1	ASSLIKSGGFSEQF
TRBV6-2/TRBV6-3	TRBJ1-1	ASSLDRTDTTEAF
TRBV29-1	TRBJ1-2	SVEDQAGGNGYT
TRBV11-3	TRBJ2-3	ASSPRQGLTDTQY
TRBV21-1	TRBJ1-1	ASSKGQGLNTEAF
TRBV28	TRBJ1-2	ASNAPGQVYGYT
TRBV20-1	TRBJ1-4	SASPGQFNEKLF
TRBV6-2/TRBV6-3	TRBJ1-6	ASSYVGVRSSPLH
TRBV2	TRBJ2-1	ASSGGQGAMNEQF